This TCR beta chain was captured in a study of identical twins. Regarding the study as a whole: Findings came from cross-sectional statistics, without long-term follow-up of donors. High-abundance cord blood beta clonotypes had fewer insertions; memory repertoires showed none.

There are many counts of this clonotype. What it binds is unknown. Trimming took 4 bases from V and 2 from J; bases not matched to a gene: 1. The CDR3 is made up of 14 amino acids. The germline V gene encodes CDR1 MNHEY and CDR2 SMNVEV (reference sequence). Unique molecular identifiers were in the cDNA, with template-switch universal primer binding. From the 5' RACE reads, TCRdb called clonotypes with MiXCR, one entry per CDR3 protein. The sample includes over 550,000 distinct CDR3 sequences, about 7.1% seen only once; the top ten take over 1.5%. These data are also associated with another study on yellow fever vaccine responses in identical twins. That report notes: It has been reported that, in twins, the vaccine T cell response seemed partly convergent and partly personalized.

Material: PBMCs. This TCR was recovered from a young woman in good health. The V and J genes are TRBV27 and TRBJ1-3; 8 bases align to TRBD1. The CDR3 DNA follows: TGTGCCAGCAGTTCGACAGGGGCTGGAAACACCATATATTTT. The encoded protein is CASSSTGAGNTIYF.